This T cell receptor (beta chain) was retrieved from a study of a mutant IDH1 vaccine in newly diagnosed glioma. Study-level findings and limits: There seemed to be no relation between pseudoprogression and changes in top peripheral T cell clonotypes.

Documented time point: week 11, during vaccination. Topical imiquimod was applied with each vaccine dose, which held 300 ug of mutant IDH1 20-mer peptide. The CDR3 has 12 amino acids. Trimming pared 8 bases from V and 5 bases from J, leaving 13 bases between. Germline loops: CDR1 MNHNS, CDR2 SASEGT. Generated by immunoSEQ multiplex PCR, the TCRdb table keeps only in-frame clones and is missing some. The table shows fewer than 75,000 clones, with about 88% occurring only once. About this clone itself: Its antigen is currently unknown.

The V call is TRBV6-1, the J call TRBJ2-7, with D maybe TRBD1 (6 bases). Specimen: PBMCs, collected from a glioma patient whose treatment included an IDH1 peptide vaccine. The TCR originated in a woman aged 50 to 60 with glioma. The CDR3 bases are TGTGCCAGCCGCGGACAGCTAGACGAGCAGTACTTC. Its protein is CASRGQLDEQYF.